The next 30 T cell receptor beta chains were all read from a single sample in a study of blood T cell repertoires in COVID-19. The assay was immunoSEQ multiplex PCR, and TCRdb's table has in-frame clones only and misses some. The sample lists tens of thousands of clones; approximately 86% were seen once. The source material was peripheral blood. The receptors here all came from an elderly man with active or convalescent COVID-19.

The rearrangement joins TRBV21-1 to TRBJ1-1; TRBD1 is the table's D call and was not checked against the DNA. TRBV21-1 has pseudogene status. This CDR3 has 16 residues. CDR3 coding DNA: TGTGCCAGCAGCAAAGAAGGCCACAGAATGAACACTGAAGCTTTCTTT. Amino acid sequence: CASSKEGHRMNTEAFF.

The chain is built from TRBV2 and TRBJ2-3, with a tentative D call TRBD2 (6 bases). V was shortened by 6 bases and J by 2 bases, with 15 bases between the two germline ends. Per the germline V gene, CDR1 is SNHLY and CDR2 is FYNNEI. This CDR3 comprises 15 residues. CDR3 coding DNA: TGTGCCAGCAGCAAACAACTAGCCCCCACAGATACGCAGTATTTT. Protein sequence: CASSKQLAPTDTQYF.

Only a few counts were recorded for this clone. The chain combines TRBV19 with TRBJ1-2, with 9 bases lining up with TRBD1. The CDR3 spans 16 residues. Germline V gene data show CDR1 as LNHDA and CDR2 as SQIVND (reference sequence). V shed 8 bases and J 3 bases; nucleotides not matched to a gene: 13. CDR3 sequence reads: CASGRRGTGLDYGYTF. The CDR3 nucleotides read TGTGCCAGTGGAAGACGGGGGACAGGGTTGGACTATGGCTACACCTTC.

This chain uses TRBV5-1 with TRBJ2-7; D possibly corresponds to TRBD2 (5 bases). Germline loops: CDR1 SGHRS, CDR2 YFSETQ. This CDR3 region has 14 residues. Trimming took off 4 bases at V and 5 bases at J, with 16 bases between the two ends. The CDR3 sequence is CASSPYEGRNEQYV. The CDR3 DNA follows: TGCGCCAGCAGCCCATATGAGGGTCGGAACGAGCAGTACGTC.

V gene TRBV2 combines with J gene TRBJ1-3, with 8 bases matching TRBD1. Germline V gene lookup returns CDR1 SNHLY and CDR2 FYNNEI. The CDR3 is 16 residues long. J gave up 2 bases and V 3 bases, and 6 bases lay outside the gene matches. CDR3 in amino acids: CASSDFTGGAGNTIYF. Written as DNA, the CDR3 is TGTGCCAGCAGTGACTTCACAGGGGGAGCTGGAAACACCATATATTTT.

J is TRBJ2-3 and V is TRBV3-1 (or the pseudogene TRBV3-2); the D gene is possibly TRBD1 (6 bases). Germline CDR1 reads LGHDT; CDR2 reads YNNKEL (reference sequence). The CDR3 runs to 17 residues. Trimming removed 1 base at V and 2 bases at J, with 16 bases between. The CDR3 nucleotides are TGTGCCAGCAGCCAAGTTTTGGGGGCTTCGGTCACAGATACGCAGTATTTT. Translated, it gives CASSQVLGASVTDTQYF.

The chain has TRBV3-1 (or the pseudogene TRBV3-2) and TRBJ2-5; 11 bases are shared with TRBD2. V dropped 4 bases and J dropped 5; count of bases not matched to a gene: 9. The CDR3 is made up of 16 amino acids. Germline V gene data show CDR1 as LGHDT and CDR2 as YNNKEL (reference sequence). The CDR3 region is CASSPRLAGLRETQYF. The CDR3 nucleotides read TGTGCCAGCAGCCCCCGACTAGCGGGACTACGGGAGACCCAGTACTTC.

The CDR3 reads CASSSARGETEKLFF. The CDR3 DNA sequence: TGTGCCAGCTCATCCGCCAGGGGCGAGACTGAAAAACTGTTTTTT. This chain joins TRBV18 and TRBJ1-4; tentative D call: TRBD1 (6 bases). The length of the CDR3 is 15 residues. Trimming stripped 5 bases from V and 7 bases from J, with 17 bases between. Germline V gives CDR1 KGHSH, CDR2 LQKENI.

The chain is built from TRBV7-9 and TRBJ1-2, with D uncertain. CDR3 size: 13 residues. Germline V gene lookup returns CDR1 SEHNR and CDR2 FQNEAQ (reference sequence). Trimming shortened V by 4 bases and J by 5 bases, and 11 bases separated the two germline ends. The CDR3 reads CASSSTELYGYTF. As DNA, the CDR3 is TGTGCCAGCAGCTCCACAGAATTATATGGCTACACCTTC.

This chain connects TRBV5-1 to TRBJ1-4; tentative D call: TRBD1 (6 bases). This CDR3 has 15 residues. Trimming left V 0 bases short and J 8 bases short, with 14 bases between. Germline assignment: CDR1 SGHRS and CDR2 YFSETQ. CDR3 sequence reads: CASSLDAGEGEKLFF. DNA for the CDR3: TGCGCCAGCAGCTTGGATGCAGGGGAGGGGGAAAAACTGTTTTTT.

The V call is TRBV2, the J call TRBJ2-3, with TRBD2 matching over 8 bases. Germline values: CDR1 SNHLY, CDR2 FYNNEI. The CDR3 has 14 residues. With 6 bases clipped from V and 7 bases from J, the junction kept 9 bases outside the gene matches. CDR3 nucleotide sequence: TGTGCCAGCAGCCCCACACGGGAGGGGAATACGCAGTATTTT. It encodes CASSPTREGNTQYF.

The V and J genes are TRBV5-1 and TRBJ1-6; 7 nucleotides line up with TRBD1. This CDR3 is 17 amino acids long. With V trimmed by 4 bases and J by 6 bases, 13 bases remained unmatched. In germline, CDR1 is SGHRS, CDR2 YFSETQ. In DNA, the CDR3 is TGCGCCAGCAGCCAAACCTCCCAAGACAGGGTTAATTCACCCCTCCACTTT. Translated, it gives CASSQTSQDRVNSPLHF.

The chain uses TRBV12-3 or TRBV12-4 and TRBJ1-5; 7 bases are shared with TRBD1. The CDR3 is 13 residues long. The V gene end was trimmed by 6 bases and the J gene end by 5 bases; junction bases not matched to a gene: 4. This chain's CDR3 is CASRRTGDQPQHF. The CDR3 DNA is TGTGCCAGCAGAAGAACAGGGGATCAGCCCCAGCATTTT.

With respect to this clone: Distinct nucleotide sequences in the sample also encode this CDR3. The J gene is TRBJ1-1, the V gene TRBV10-1; TRBD1 agrees at 8 bases. The CDR3 loop spans 14 amino acids. With V trimmed by 4 bases and J by 5 bases, 6 bases remained unmatched. Germline V gene sequence: CDR1 WNHNN, CDR2 SYGVQD (reference sequence). The CDR3 loop is CASSAGTGGTEAFF. Written as DNA, the CDR3 is TGCGCCAGCAGTGCCGGGACAGGAGGGACTGAAGCTTTCTTT.

The rearrangement uses TRBV28 and TRBJ1-5; 7 nucleotides agree with TRBD1. The V segment lost 10 bases and the J segment 6 bases; nucleotides outside the gene matches: 12. Germline V gives CDR1 MDHEN, CDR2 SYDVKM. The CDR3 runs 14 residues. The CDR3 loop is CATHKGASGQPQHF. CDR3 nucleotides: TGTGCCACCCACAAGGGGGCGTCGGGTCAGCCCCAGCATTTT.

The chain combines TRBV4-2 with TRBJ1-2; 7 nucleotides match TRBD1. The junction had 11 bases not matched to a gene; V was cut back by 1 base and J by 0 bases. Germline CDR1 LGHNA, CDR2 YNFKEQ. The CDR3 consists of 18 residues. As DNA, the CDR3 is TGTGCCAGCAGCCAAGTCCGGGGGGGGCAGGGGGCTAACTATGGCTACACCTTC. Residues: CASSQVRGGQGANYGYTF.

V is TRBV15 and J is TRBJ2-5, with TRBD1 identical over 9 bases. Germline CDR1 LNHNV, CDR2 YYDKDF (reference sequence). The CDR3 extends over 16 amino acids. Trimming took 5 bases from V and 5 from J; bases not matched to a gene: 12. The CDR3 DNA reads as TGTGCCACCAGCCGACTGGGACAGGGTGTGGGCGAGACCCAGTACTTC. This gives the protein CATSRLGQGVGETQYF.

The chain couples TRBV7-3 to TRBJ1-2, with 7 bases matching TRBD1. The trim removed 2 bases at V and 7 bases at J, leaving 10 bases unmatched. The CDR3 totals 15 residues. Germline V gives CDR1 SGHTA, CDR2 FQGTGA. The CDR3 DNA is TGTGCCAGCAGCTTATTCACAGGGGACCTGGGTGGCTACACCTTC. Translating gives CASSLFTGDLGGYTF.

The CDR3 coding sequence is TGTGCCAGCAGCCAGGGGACAGATGGCGAGACCCAGTACTTC. Its protein is CASSQGTDGETQYF. The chain has TRBV3-1 (or the pseudogene TRBV3-2) and TRBJ2-5, with 7 bases matching TRBD1. Trimming cost V 3 bases and J 5 bases; bases outside gene matches: 6. Germline CDR1 is LGHDT and CDR2 is YNNKEL (reference sequence). This CDR3 has 14 residues.

The chain uses TRBV5-1 and TRBJ2-3; D remains ambiguous. The V end lost 0 bases, the J end lost 0 bases, and 11 bases lay between the germline ends. From germline, CDR1 is SGHRS and CDR2 YFSETQ. The CDR3 spans 16 residues. The CDR3 DNA reads as TGCGCCAGCAGCTTGGCTCTTATTTCGAGCACAGATACGCAGTATTTT. This sequence encodes CASSLALISSTDTQYF.

In its sample, this clone was seen once. The chain carries TRBV6-2 or TRBV6-3 and TRBJ1-1; possible D gene TRBD1, 5 bases. Deletions cut 4 bases from V and 6 bases from J, with 12 bases between. Germline lookup yields CDR1 MNHEY and CDR2 SVGEGT. CDR3 length: 13 residues. CDR3 sequence: CASSFAGAAEAFF. The CDR3 DNA follows: TGTGCCAGCAGTTTTGCTGGGGCAGCTGAAGCTTTCTTT.

This sequence joins TRBV7-2 and TRBJ1-1, with TRBD1 as a possible D gene (5 bases). Trimming shortened V by 4 bases and J by 6 bases, and 15 bases separated the two germline ends. CDR1 SGHTA and CDR2 FQGNSA come from the germline V gene. This CDR3 contains 14 residues. CDR3 in DNA: TGTGCCAGCAGCTCTTCTGGGGCGGGGGCTGAAGCTTTCTTT. Protein product: CASSSSGAGAEAFF.

This clone was found once. This chain links TRBV19 with TRBJ1-2; 7 bases fit TRBD1. From germline, CDR1 is LNHDA and CDR2 SQIVND (reference sequence). The junction had 11 bases not matched to a gene; V was cut back by 3 bases and J by 4 bases. This CDR3 has 16 amino acids. The CDR3 sequence: CASSISGTESLYGYTF. The DNA for the CDR3 is TGTGCCAGTAGTATTAGTGGGACAGAGAGTCTCTATGGCTACACCTTC.

The J gene is TRBJ2-3, the V gene TRBV6-1; tentative D call: TRBD2 (6 bases). CDR1 and CDR2 from the germline V gene are MNHNS and SASEGT. CDR3 length: 16 amino acids. Between the trimmed V and J ends, which lost 2 bases and 1 base, there was a span of 13 bases. In DNA form, the CDR3 reads TGTGCCAGCAGTGAATCGGCGGGGCCGGGCACAGATACGCAGTATTTT. Translated, it gives CASSESAGPGTDTQYF.

The genes are TRBV5-1 and TRBJ1-1; 7 bases are shared with TRBD1. V was pared by 2 bases and J by 5 bases, with 9 bases of the junction left unmatched. The CDR3 length is 15 residues. Germline V gene data show CDR1 as SGHRS and CDR2 as YFSETQ. The CDR3 region has the DNA TGCGCCAGCAGCTTTGTTGCAGGGGGATGGACTGAAGCTTTCTTT. Amino acid sequence: CASSFVAGGWTEAFF.

This clone was seen only once. The chain recombines TRBV5-1 with TRBJ2-3; TRBD2 matches 9 bases. Germline-derived CDR1 and CDR2 are SGHRS and YFSETQ. The CDR3 totals 16 residues. With 0 bases clipped from V and 5 bases from J, the junction kept 7 bases outside the gene matches. In DNA form, the CDR3 reads TGCGCCAGCAGCTTGGTGACTAGCGGCGCCGGAGATACGCAGTATTTT. It is translated as CASSLVTSGAGDTQYF.

The rearrangement joins TRBV19 to TRBJ1-4; TRBD1 matches 8 bases. This CDR3 comprises 14 residues. The germline V gene encodes CDR1 LNHDA and CDR2 SQIVND (reference sequence). The junction had 5 bases not matched to a gene; V was cut back by 6 bases and J by 5 bases. CDR3 loop: CASRWTGRNEKLFF. The DNA of the CDR3 is TGTGCCAGTAGATGGACAGGGCGAAATGAAAAACTGTTTTTT. Supplemented by reference TRBV19 and TRBJ1-4, the full variable domain reads DGGITQSPKYLFRKEGQNVTLSCEQNLNHDAMYWYRQDPGQGLRLIYYSQIVNDFQKGDIAEGYSVSREKKESFPLTVTSAQKNPTAFYLCASRWTGRNEKLFFGSGTQLSVL.

The V gene is TRBV6-5, the J gene TRBJ2-7; 9 bases line up with TRBD1. This CDR3 is built from 14 residues. Per the germline V gene, CDR1 is MNHEY and CDR2 is SVGAGI. V gave up 9 bases and J gave up 1 base; unmatched junction bases: 7. CDR3 in amino acids: CASKRTGASYEQYV. DNA of the CDR3: TGTGCCAGTAAAAGGACAGGGGCGTCCTACGAGCAGTACGTC.

A remark on this clone: At one of its ends the junction is not consistent with the germline gene, which may arise from a read error. The gene calls are TRBV2 and TRBJ1-4; no firm D call. The germline CDR1 and CDR2 sequences are SNHLY and FYNNEI. There are 15 residues in the CDR3. The chain's CDR3 is CASKYDQVSNEKLFF. CDR3 DNA sequence: TGTGCCAGCAAATATGACCAGGTTTCTAATGAGAAACTGTTTTTT.

The V gene is TRBV6-5, the J gene TRBJ1-3, with D possibly being TRBD1 (5 bases). In germline, CDR1 is MNHEY, CDR2 SVGAGI. V was shortened by 7 bases and J by 4 bases, with 11 bases between the two germline ends. The length of the CDR3 is 13 residues. CDR3 protein: CASTRQRGNTIYF. Here the CDR3 DNA reads TGTGCCAGCACCCGACAGAGAGGAAACACCATATATTTT.